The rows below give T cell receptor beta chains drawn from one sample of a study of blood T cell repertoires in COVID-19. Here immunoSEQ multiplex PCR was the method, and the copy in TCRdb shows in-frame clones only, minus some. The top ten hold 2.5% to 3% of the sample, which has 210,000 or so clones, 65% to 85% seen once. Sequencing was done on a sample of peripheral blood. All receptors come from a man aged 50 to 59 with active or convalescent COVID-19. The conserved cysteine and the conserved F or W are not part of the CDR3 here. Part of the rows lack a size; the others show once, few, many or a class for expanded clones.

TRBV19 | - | ASTEVGEGYGYT
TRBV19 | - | ASSIGAGGPREETQY
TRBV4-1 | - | ASSLQRGGSYNEQF
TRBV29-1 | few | SVERATHTGELF
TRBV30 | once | AWSLTRSDRTTNEKLF
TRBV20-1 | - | SASLPGGQY
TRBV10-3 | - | AISEDRQGYGYT
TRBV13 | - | ASSSVSSYEQY
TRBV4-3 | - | ASRQGQEVGEQY
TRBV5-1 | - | ASSLVVNRNTEAF
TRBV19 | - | ASTRGGDRDGGYT
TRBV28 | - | ASSLNLQGAGWAF
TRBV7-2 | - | ASSLVAGANVLT
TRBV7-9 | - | ASSKTPGQMGTEAF
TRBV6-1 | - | ASSESRQYGYT
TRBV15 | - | ATSRDSGRFNSNQPQH
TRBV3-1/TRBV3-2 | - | ASSPNRASGNTIY
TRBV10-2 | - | ASSESGRGGGETQY
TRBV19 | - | ASSRQGRSDGYT
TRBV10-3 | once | AISESSFRGAQYNEQF
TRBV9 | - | ASSVVEGGNTIY
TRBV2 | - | ASSVRTASRHEQF
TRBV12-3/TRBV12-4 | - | ASSFYPINTQY
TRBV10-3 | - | AISGERTGYTDTQY
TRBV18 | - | ASSLNVAGTGELF
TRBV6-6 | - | ASTQRNYEQY
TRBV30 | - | AWSPPYGEAF
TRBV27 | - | ASSLFGEPNEKLF
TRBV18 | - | ASSPLRGRGNYGYT
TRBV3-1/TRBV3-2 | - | ASSQDRGQGPGNTIY
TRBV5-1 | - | ASRGVDRGNTEAF
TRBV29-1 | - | SVRTGGIGNEQF
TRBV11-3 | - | ASSLGYRTGASNYGYT
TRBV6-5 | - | ASRRQGKKLF
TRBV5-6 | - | ASSFVGQSYGYT
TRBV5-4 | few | ASGAADRDTDTQY
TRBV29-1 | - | SAQTGGTEAF
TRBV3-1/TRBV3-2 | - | ASSSPGGTEAF
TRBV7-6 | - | ASSLAQNTEAF